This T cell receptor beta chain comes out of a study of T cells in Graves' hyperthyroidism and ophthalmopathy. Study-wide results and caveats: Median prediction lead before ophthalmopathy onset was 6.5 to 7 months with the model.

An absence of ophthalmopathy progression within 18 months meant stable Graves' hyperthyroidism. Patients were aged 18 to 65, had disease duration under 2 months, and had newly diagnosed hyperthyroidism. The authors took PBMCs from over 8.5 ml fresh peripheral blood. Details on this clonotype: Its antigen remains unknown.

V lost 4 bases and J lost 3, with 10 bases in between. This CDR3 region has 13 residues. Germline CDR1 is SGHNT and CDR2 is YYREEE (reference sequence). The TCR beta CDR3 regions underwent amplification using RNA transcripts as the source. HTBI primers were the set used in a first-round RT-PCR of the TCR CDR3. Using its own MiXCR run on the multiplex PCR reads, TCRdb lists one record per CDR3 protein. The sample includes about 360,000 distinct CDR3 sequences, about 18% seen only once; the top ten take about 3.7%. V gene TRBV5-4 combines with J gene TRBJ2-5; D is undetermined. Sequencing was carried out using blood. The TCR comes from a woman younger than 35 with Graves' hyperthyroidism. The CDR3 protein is CASSPYLEETQYF. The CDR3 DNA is TGTGCCAGCAGCCCCTACTTGGAAGAGACCCAGTACTTC. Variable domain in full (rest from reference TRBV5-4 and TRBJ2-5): ETGVTQSPTHLIKTRGQQVTLRCSSQSGHNTVSWYQQALGQGPQFIFQYYREEENGRGNFPPRFSGLQFPNYSSELNVNALELDDSALYLCASSPYLEETQYFGPGTRLLVL.